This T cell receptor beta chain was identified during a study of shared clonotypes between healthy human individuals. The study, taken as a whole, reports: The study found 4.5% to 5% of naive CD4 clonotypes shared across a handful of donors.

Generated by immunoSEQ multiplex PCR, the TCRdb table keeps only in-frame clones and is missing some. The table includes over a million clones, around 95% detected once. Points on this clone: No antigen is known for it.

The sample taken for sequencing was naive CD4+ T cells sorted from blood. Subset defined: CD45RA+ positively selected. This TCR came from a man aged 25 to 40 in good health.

CDR3 in DNA: TGTGCCAGCAGCTCGCCGGGGGGCACAGATACGCAGTATTTT. As protein: CASSSPGGTDTQYF. The rearrangement uses TRBV7-9 and TRBJ2-3; D may be TRBD2 (6 bases). The V end lost 4 bases, the J end lost 1 base, and 9 bases lay between the germline ends. CDR1 is SEHNR and CDR2 is FQNEAQ in the germline V gene (reference sequence). The CDR3 sequence is 14 residues long. Full variable domain (remainder filled in from reference TRBV7-9 and TRBJ2-3): DTGVSQNPRHKITKRGQNVTFRCDPISEHNRLYWYRQTLGQGPEFLTYFQNEAQLEKSRLLSDRFSAERPKGSFSTLEIQRTEQGDSAMYLCASSSPGGTDTQYFGPGTRLTVL.